This TCR beta chain was captured in a study of blood T cell repertoires in COVID-19. On the study more broadly: Whether acute or convalescent, the COVID-19 samples came from the United States, Italy and Spain.

This clone occurred once. The CDR3 totals 15 residues. The germline V gene encodes CDR1 SGHRS and CDR2 YFSETQ. Trimming stripped 0 bases from V and 3 bases from J, with 13 bases between. Methods used by the authors: Cell counts per sample came from amplifying reference gene primers. Libraries were prepared by immunoSEQ multiplex PCR; TCRdb keeps only in-frame clonotypes and omits some of them. For V, J and clone size, that table is used; D and trimming come from the DNA. Among roughly 170,000 clones listed, about 84% were seen once. The clonotype originates from a human donor in a cohort sampled during active COVID-19. The V gene is TRBV5-1, the J gene TRBJ2-7; the D gene is possibly TRBD2 (6 bases). Sequencing was carried out using peripheral blood. DNA for the CDR3: TGCGCCAGCAGCTTGGCCCCCGGGGGAAACTACGAGCAGTACTTC. It is translated as CASSLAPGGNYEQYF.